A single sample is the source of the 3 T cell receptor beta chains below, sequenced in a study of T cell therapy after organ transplantation. The time point: 20-29 weeks after completion of therapy. Sequencing was performed with immunoSEQ multiplex PCR; in TCRdb, only in-frame clones are kept and a portion is missing. The table has about 20,000 clones, 84% seen once. These receptors' antigens are unknown. Sample: CD8+ T cells from blood, taken after autologous CMV-specific T cell therapy. The source of these receptors is a human patient who had received a solid organ transplant and had CMV disease. Some of these T cells may belong to the graft donor.

The chain is built from TRBV6-6 and TRBJ2-2; 7 nucleotides match TRBD1. The CDR3 runs to 14 residues. Trimming at V came to 6 bases and at J to 2 bases, leaving 3 bases not matched to a gene. Germline values: CDR1 MNHNY, CDR2 SVGAGI (reference sequence). This CDR3 is CASSWDSNTGELFF. Here the CDR3 DNA reads TGTGCCAGCAGCTGGGACAGTAACACCGGGGAGCTGTTTTTT.

As regards this clone: Other DNA sequences in the same sample also yield this CDR3. The chain couples TRBV28 to TRBJ2-7, with D uncertain. Germline V lookup: CDR1 MDHEN, CDR2 SYDVKM. CDR3 length: 12 amino acids. V gave up 2 bases and J gave up 4 bases, with 6 bases separating them. The CDR3 spells CASSLGQYEQYF. DNA of the CDR3: TGTGCCAGCAGTTTAGGGCAGTACGAGCAGTACTTC. The whole variable domain, filled in from reference TRBV28 and TRBJ2-7, reads DVKVTQSSRYLVKRTGEKVFLECVQDMDHENMFWYRQDPGLGLRLIYFSYDVKMKEKGDIPEGYSVSREKKERFSLILESASTNQTSMYLCASSLGQYEQYFGPGTRLTVT.

The chain links TRBV7-9 to TRBJ2-7; D is unclear. This CDR3 spans 15 amino acids. With 0 bases removed from V and 0 bases from J, the gap between germline ends came to 9 bases. Germline V gene lookup returns CDR1 SEHNR and CDR2 FQNEAQ (reference sequence). CDR3 loop: CASSLAGSDSYEQYF. Here the CDR3 DNA reads TGTGCCAGCAGCTTAGCGGGGTCAGACTCCTACGAGCAGTACTTC.